The 24 T cell receptor beta chains below all came from one sample that was sequenced in a study of blood T cell repertoires in COVID-19. Clones were read by immunoSEQ multiplex PCR, and TCRdb kept only the in-frame ones, dropping some. The table records more than 120,000 clones, about 85% of them present only once. Input material: peripheral blood. Receptor source: a human donor with acute or convalescent COVID-19. The donor label of this sample is uncertain.

The CDR3 is CASSLSVGTSVNEQFF. Written as DNA, the CDR3 is TGTGCCAGCAGTTTATCAGTCGGGACTAGCGTCAATGAGCAGTTCTTC. The chain uses TRBV27 and TRBJ2-1, with 10 bases that match TRBD2. This CDR3 is 16 amino acids long. The V and J ends lost 0 bases and 6 bases, in that order; junction bases with no gene match: 5. The germline V gene encodes CDR1 MNHEY and CDR2 SMNVEV (reference sequence).

The chain employs TRBV29-1 and TRBJ1-2, with D possibly being TRBD1 (6 bases). This CDR3 has 15 residues. The ends were cut back, 0 bases at V and 2 bases at J, with 13 bases in the middle. CDR1 and CDR2 (germline): SQVTM, ANQGSEA. This chain's CDR3 is CSVEDPEDSNYGYTF. CDR3 in DNA: TGCAGCGTTGAAGATCCCGAGGACAGCAACTATGGCTACACCTTC.

Turning to this clone: This CDR3 is also generated by other DNA sequences in the sample. The chain couples TRBV9 to TRBJ1-1; possibly TRBD1 for D (6 bases). CDR3 length equals 13 residues. Germline CDR1 reads SGDLS; CDR2 reads YYNGEE. The ends were cut back, 4 bases at V and 1 base at J, with 8 bases in the middle. CDR3 amino acids: CASSLQGNTEAFF. For the CDR3, the DNA is TGTGCCAGCAGCTTACAGGGGAACACTGAAGCTTTCTTT.

The gene calls are TRBV30 and TRBJ1-1; D may be TRBD1 (5 bases). Germline-derived CDR1 and CDR2 are GTSNPN and SVGIG (reference sequence). V lost 5 bases and J 0 bases, leaving 19 bases between the germline ends. This CDR3 region has 16 residues. CDR3 residues: CAWGHRQTLMNTEAFF. In nucleotides, the CDR3 is TGTGCCTGGGGCCACAGACAGACCCTCATGAACACTGAAGCTTTCTTT.

The chain combines TRBV11-1 with TRBJ2-2; D uncertain. The CDR3 runs to 14 residues. V was shortened by 5 bases and J by 4 bases, with 11 bases between the two germline ends. Germline CDR1 is SGHAT and CDR2 is FQDESV (reference sequence). The CDR3 DNA reads as TGTGCCAGCAGCGTACGTACGGGCACCGGGGAGCTGTTTTTT. This sequence encodes CASSVRTGTGELFF.

V usage is TRBV19 and J usage is TRBJ2-5, with D uncertain. The CDR3 sequence is 15 residues long. Germline CDR1 LNHDA, CDR2 SQIVND (reference sequence). Trimming took 5 bases from V and 1 from J, leaving 14 bases between them. The CDR3, as DNA: TGTGCCAGTAGTCAGGCGCGATCGAGCCAAGAGACCCAGTACTTC. Translated, it gives CASSQARSSQETQYF.

The chain employs TRBV27 and TRBJ1-5, with 9 bases lining up with TRBD1. Germline V gene data show CDR1 as MNHEY and CDR2 as SMNVEV (reference sequence). CDR3 length: 13 amino acids. After removal of 6 bases from V and 5 bases from J, the junction contained 2 bases not matched to a gene. The CDR3 nucleotides read TGTGCCAGCAGACGGACAGGGGATCAGCCCCAGCATTTT. Protein sequence: CASRRTGDQPQHF.

The sample holds a few counts of this clone. The V and J genes are TRBV2 and TRBJ2-2; tentatively, D is TRBD1 (6 bases). CDR3 size: 14 residues. Germline V CDR1 and CDR2: SNHLY, FYNNEI. The germline V and J ends were trimmed by 6 bases and 7 bases, with 15 bases remaining between them. This CDR3 reads CASRSRSGVGELFF. DNA of the CDR3: TGTGCCAGCAGGTCAAGATCAGGGGTCGGGGAGCTGTTTTTT. The variable domain in full, with the rest retrieved from reference TRBV2 and TRBJ2-2, is EPEVTQTPSHQVTQMGQEVILRCVPISNHLYFYWYRQILGQKVEFLVSFYNNEISEKSEIFDDQFSVERPDGSNFTLKIRSTKLEDSAMYFCASRSRSGVGELFFGEGSRLTVL.

The chain recombines TRBV5-4 with TRBJ2-3, with 9 positions matching TRBD2. CDR3 size: 13 residues. After removal of 6 bases from V and 6 bases from J, the junction contained 5 bases not matched to a gene. The germline V gene has CDR1 SGHNT and CDR2 YYREEE (reference sequence). Here the CDR3 reads CASTQREVDTQYF. The DNA for the CDR3 is TGTGCCAGCACCCAGCGGGAGGTTGATACGCAGTATTTT.

This clone was observed a single time. V gene TRBV19 combines with J gene TRBJ2-6, with D maybe TRBD2 (7 bases). Germline V CDR1 and CDR2: LNHDA, SQIVND (reference sequence). Trimming stripped 8 bases from V and 0 bases from J, with 17 bases between. The CDR3 extends over 17 amino acids. The CDR3 here is CASRRGAGDSGANVLTF. CDR3 nucleotide sequence: TGTGCCAGTCGCCGGGGGGCGGGGGACTCTGGGGCCAACGTCCTGACTTTC. Combining the CDR3 with reference TRBV19 and TRBJ2-6 gives the whole variable domain DGGITQSPKYLFRKEGQNVTLSCEQNLNHDAMYWYRQDPGQGLRLIYYSQIVNDFQKGDIAEGYSVSREKKESFPLTVTSAQKNPTAFYLCASRRGAGDSGANVLTFGAGSRLTVL.

The chain combines TRBV18 with TRBJ2-2; 7 bases line up with TRBD1. Germline trimming cut 1 base from V and 5 bases from J; bases unmatched to any gene: 7. This CDR3 contains 16 residues. Germline V gives CDR1 KGHSH, CDR2 LQKENI. The CDR3 sequence is CASSPQDRRITGELFF. CDR3 coding DNA: TGTGCCAGCTCACCACAGGACAGGCGCATTACCGGGGAGCTGTTTTTT.

This clone was counted only a few times. The V gene is TRBV2, the J gene TRBJ2-2; TRBD2 matches 7 bases. The ends lost 3 bases at V and 0 bases at J; junction bases unmatched: 1. CDR3 length: 15 residues. In germline, CDR1 is SNHLY, CDR2 FYNNEI. CDR3 bases: TGTGCCAGCAGTGAGGCGGGGGCGAACACCGGGGAGCTGTTTTTT. Its translation is CASSEAGANTGELFF.

V and J are TRBV4-2 and TRBJ2-3; 9 bases are shared with TRBD2. Germline V gives CDR1 LGHNA, CDR2 YNFKEQ. V gave up 0 bases and J gave up 12 bases; unmatched junction bases: 4. This CDR3 has 13 residues. The CDR3: CASSQDAGGLQYF. DNA of the CDR3: TGTGCCAGCAGCCAAGACGCGGGGGGGTTACAGTATTTT.

The rearrangement joins TRBV28 to TRBJ1-4; D remains unclear. This CDR3 region has 16 residues. Germline assignment: CDR1 MDHEN and CDR2 SYDVKM. V lost 4 bases and J 0 bases, leaving 12 bases between the germline ends. The CDR3 sequence: CASSSQGGATNEKLFF. CDR3 DNA sequence: TGTGCCAGCAGTTCCCAAGGTGGAGCAACTAATGAAAAACTGTTTTTT.

This clone has a count of ten or more. The gene calls are TRBV2 and TRBJ1-1, with 9 positions matching TRBD1. The CDR3 is 13 amino acids. Unmatched junction bases numbered 7, after V lost 4 bases and J lost 10 bases. CDR1 and CDR2 (germline): SNHLY, FYNNEI. CDR3 protein: CASSVQDRGLAFF. The CDR3 bases are TGTGCCAGCAGTGTCCAGGACAGGGGATTAGCTTTCTTT.

This chain connects TRBV24-1 to TRBJ2-5, with 7 bases lining up with TRBD1. This CDR3 contains 15 residues. The junction had 4 bases not matched to a gene; V was cut back by 1 base and J by 3 bases. From germline, CDR1 is KGHDR and CDR2 SFDVKD. CDR3 in amino acids: CATSDFRQGKETQYF. CDR3 nucleotides: TGTGCCACCAGTGATTTTCGACAGGGAAAAGAGACCCAGTACTTC.

The chain carries TRBV28 and TRBJ1-5; no clear D. CDR3 length: 15 residues. CDR1 is MDHEN and CDR2 is SYDVKM in the germline V gene. V was trimmed by 1 base and J by 0 bases, leaving 7 bases between them. The CDR3 here is CASSLYIISNQPQHF. The CDR3 coding sequence is TGTGCCAGCAGTTTATATATAATTAGCAATCAGCCCCAGCATTTT.

The chain is built from TRBV28 and TRBJ2-7; D is perhaps TRBD2 (5 bases). From germline, CDR1 is MDHEN and CDR2 SYDVKM. V lost 8 bases, J lost 3 bases, and 11 bases lay in between. The CDR3 covers 12 residues. DNA of the CDR3: TGTGCCAGCCGAGGGTTAAGCTACGAGCAGTACTTC. This sequence encodes CASRGLSYEQYF.

The CDR3 sequence: CASSPIGTGPFGYTF. DNA of the CDR3: TGTGCCAGCAGCCCGATCGGGACAGGGCCTTTTGGCTACACCTTC. This sequence joins TRBV4-2 and TRBJ1-2; 9 nucleotides align to TRBD1. The CDR3 contains 15 residues. The germline V gene encodes CDR1 LGHNA and CDR2 YNFKEQ. J was trimmed by 7 bases and V by 4 bases; bases with no gene match: 10.

The chain uses TRBV30 and TRBJ2-1, with D perhaps TRBD2 (5 bases). The CDR3 runs to 15 residues. V dropped 0 bases and J dropped 2 bases, with 11 bases sitting between them. The germline CDR1 and CDR2 sequences are GTSNPN and SVGIG (reference sequence). The DNA of the CDR3 is TGTGCCTGGAGTGTAAGACTATCCCCCTACAATGAGCAGTTCTTC. It yields the protein CAWSVRLSPYNEQFF.

V gene TRBV7-8 combines with J gene TRBJ2-7; TRBD2 aligns across 10 bases. Germline V gene data show CDR1 as SGHVS and CDR2 as FQNEAQ. J gave up 3 bases and V 5 bases, and 4 bases lay outside the gene matches. The CDR3 is 14 residues long. CDR3 sequence reads: CASSLLAGNYEQYV. The DNA of the CDR3 is TGTGCCAGCAGCCTACTAGCGGGAAACTACGAGCAGTACGTC.

The chain couples TRBV29-1 to TRBJ1-1, with TRBD1 as a possible D gene (5 bases). Trimming stripped 0 bases from V and 1 base from J, with 12 bases between. The V gene's germline CDR1 is SQVTM and CDR2 ANQGSEA. The CDR3 runs 15 residues. CDR3 sequence: CSVEDLGAENTEAFF. CDR3 sequence (DNA): TGCAGCGTTGAAGATCTTGGGGCGGAGAACACTGAAGCTTTCTTT.

J is TRBJ2-3 and V is TRBV7-3; possible D gene TRBD2, 7 bases. The length of the CDR3 is 16 residues. The germline V gene encodes CDR1 SGHTA and CDR2 FQGTGA. The V gene lost 3 bases and the J gene lost 6 bases, with 19 bases spanning the gap. CDR3 protein: CASSFLGGVGQDTQYF. The CDR3 DNA is TGTGCCAGCAGCTTTTTAGGGGGGGTAGGTCAGGATACGCAGTATTTT.

This rearrangement joins TRBV6-5 to TRBJ2-7; TRBD2 matches at 7 bases. The CDR3 runs to 15 residues. Germline V gene sequence: CDR1 MNHEY, CDR2 SVGAGI. The ends lost 6 bases at V and 6 bases at J; junction bases unmatched: 14. The CDR3 spells CASRRSGTGGSEQYV. The CDR3 region has the DNA TGTGCCAGCAGGCGGTCCGGGACGGGAGGTTCCGAGCAGTACGTC.